The 19 T cell receptor beta chains reported below all come from one sample, sequenced in a study of technical replicates of blood from a handful of donors (dated by TCRdb to about 2017). Library prep was done by the immunoSEQ multiplex PCR assay. As stored in TCRdb, this immuneACCESS dataset retains in-frame rearrangements with V and J assigned. A fraction of the clones does not appear; measured against another copy, unresolved V genes explain less than half of the discrepancy, and the remainder lacks a known reason. In all, the sample holds tens of thousands of clones, and more than 90% of those were seen once. The top ten clones comprise approximately 0.4% of the sample. The sample was T cells isolated from PBMCs. The receptors originated from a human donor in good health.

The CDR3 loop is CASSQIVRGQETQYF. In nucleotides, the CDR3 is TGCGCCAGCAGCCAGATCGTCAGGGGGCAAGAGACCCAGTACTTC. V usage is TRBV4-3 and J usage is TRBJ2-5; 7 bases are shared with TRBD1. CDR1 is LGHNA, CDR2 YSLEER, per germline. CDR3 size: 15 residues. V dropped 3 bases and J dropped 2; count of bases not matched to a gene: 6.

V gene TRBV6-5 combines with J gene TRBJ1-1; D may be TRBD1 (6 bases). The CDR3 spans 13 residues. Trimming shortened V by 7 bases and J by 4 bases, and 13 bases separated the two germline ends. The germline CDR1 and CDR2 sequences are MNHEY and SVGAGI. The CDR3 sequence: CASNYRETTEAFF. Written as DNA, the CDR3 is TGTGCCAGCAACTACAGGGAGACCACTGAAGCTTTCTTT.

The gene calls are TRBV9 and TRBJ2-3; D not certain. In germline, CDR1 is SGDLS, CDR2 YYNGEE. The CDR3 covers 14 residues. V lost 0 bases to trimming and J lost 5 bases, with 10 bases between them. The CDR3 is CASSVGALEDTQYF. DNA for the CDR3: TGTGCCAGCAGCGTAGGAGCGCTAGAAGATACGCAGTATTTT.

The chain carries TRBV19 and TRBJ2-7; D not certain. The V gene's germline CDR1 is LNHDA and CDR2 SQIVND (reference sequence). V dropped 0 bases and J dropped 2 bases, with 8 bases sitting between them. The CDR3 has 14 amino acids. The CDR3: CASSIDLEAYEQYF. In DNA, the CDR3 is TGTGCCAGTAGTATAGATCTTGAGGCCTACGAGCAGTACTTC.

The rearrangement joins TRBV7-9 to TRBJ1-5, with unresolved D. Germline V gene lookup returns CDR1 SEHNR and CDR2 FQNEAQ (reference sequence). V lost 6 bases, J lost 8 bases, and 14 bases lay in between. This CDR3 is built from 13 residues. The CDR3: CASSLEVSKPQHF. Written as DNA, the CDR3 is TGTGCCAGCAGTCTAGAGGTTTCAAAGCCCCAGCATTTT.

This sequence joins TRBV28 and TRBJ2-7; the D gene is possibly TRBD2 (6 bases). CDR3 length equals 18 residues. The germline V gene encodes CDR1 MDHEN and CDR2 SYDVKM. V lost 3 bases, J lost 0 bases, and 21 bases lay in between. The CDR3 sequence: CASSFIWALGGSSYEQYF. The CDR3 bases are TGTGCCAGCAGTTTTATTTGGGCGTTGGGGGGAAGCTCCTACGAGCAGTACTTC.

The chain couples TRBV7-3 to TRBJ1-1; TRBD1 aligns across 10 bases. Germline V lookup: CDR1 SGHTA, CDR2 FQGTGA. The J segment lost 5 bases and the V segment lost 5 bases, leaving 5 bases of the junction unmatched. There are 14 residues in the CDR3. CDR3 protein: CASSRGQGVTEAFF. The CDR3 nucleotides read TGTGCCAGCAGCCGAGGACAGGGGGTAACTGAAGCTTTCTTT. Together with reference TRBV7-3 and TRBJ1-1, the CDR3 gives the full variable domain: GAGVSQTPSNKVTEKGKYVELRCDPISGHTALYWYRQSLGQGPEFLIYFQGTGAADDSGLPNDRFFAVRPEGSVSTLKIQRTERGDSAVYLCASSRGQGVTEAFFGQGTRLTVV.

This rearrangement joins TRBV27 to TRBJ1-2; maybe TRBD1 (5 bases). The V and J ends lost 0 bases and 9 bases respectively, with 14 bases between them. CDR1 and CDR2 (germline): MNHEY, SMNVEV (reference sequence). This CDR3 spans 14 amino acids. CDR3 in DNA: TGTGCCAGCAGTTTATCCTTCGGGGGTGCGAGCTACACCTTC. This encodes CASSLSFGGASYTF.

The chain links TRBV27 to TRBJ2-7; 8 positions agree with TRBD2. V lost 3 bases, J lost 5 bases, and 3 bases stayed unmatched. CDR1 is MNHEY and CDR2 is SMNVEV in the germline V gene (reference sequence). The CDR3 loop spans 13 amino acids. CDR3 nucleotides: TGTGCCAGCAGTTTCGGGGGGGCCAACGAGCAGTACTTC. It encodes CASSFGGANEQYF.

Regarding this clone: The same CDR3 is also encoded by other DNA sequences in this sample. The V and J genes are TRBV5-4 and TRBJ1-1, with D possibly being TRBD1 (5 bases). Germline V gene sequence: CDR1 SGHNT, CDR2 YYREEE (reference sequence). V was shortened by 1 base and J by 2 bases, with 6 bases between the two germline ends. There are 13 residues in the CDR3. The CDR3 DNA follows: TGTGCCAGCAGCTTGAGGGGAAACACTGAAGCTTTCTTT. Residues: CASSLRGNTEAFF.

Only one count was recorded for this clone. This chain joins TRBV9 and TRBJ1-1, with 8 nucleotides matching TRBD1. Germline V lookup: CDR1 SGDLS, CDR2 YYNGEE. V was clipped by 1 base and J by 6 bases; unmatched bases: 5. The CDR3 covers 14 residues. The CDR3: CASSVSGGASEAFF. The CDR3 nucleotides read TGTGCCAGCAGCGTATCAGGGGGCGCCTCTGAAGCTTTCTTT.

The rearrangement uses TRBV5-1 and TRBJ2-2; 12 positions match TRBD2. The germline gives CDR1 SGHRS, CDR2 YFSETQ. V dropped 4 bases and J dropped 4; count of bases not matched to a gene: 8. This CDR3 comprises 17 residues. The CDR3 coding sequence is TGCGCCAGCAGCCTCGAGACTAGCGGGAGCCCCACCGGGGAGCTGTTTTTT. As protein: CASSLETSGSPTGELFF.

This chain links TRBV14 with TRBJ2-7, with D unclear. The CDR3 is 12 residues long. Germline V gene lookup returns CDR1 SGHDN and CDR2 FVKESK. V lost 0 bases, J lost 3 bases, and 3 bases lay in between. CDR3 sequence: CASSQDVYEQYF. As DNA, the CDR3 is TGTGCCAGCAGCCAAGACGTCTACGAGCAGTACTTC. Based on the CDR3 plus reference TRBV14 and TRBJ2-7, the full variable domain is EAGVTQFPSHSVIEKGQTVTLRCDPISGHDNLYWYRRVMGKEIKFLLHFVKESKQDESGMPNNRFLAERTGGTYSTLKVQPAELEDSGVYFCASSQDVYEQYFGPGTRLTVT.

The rearrangement uses TRBV27 and TRBJ2-1, with TRBD2 matching 11 bases. This CDR3 is 15 amino acids long. Germline CDR1 reads MNHEY; CDR2 reads SMNVEV (reference sequence). The J segment lost 7 bases and the V segment lost 7 bases, leaving 9 bases of the junction unmatched. CDR3 protein: CASTPLAGGWNEQFF. The CDR3, as DNA: TGTGCCAGCACCCCCCTAGCGGGAGGTTGGAATGAGCAGTTCTTC.

The gene calls are TRBV7-9 and TRBJ1-2, with D perhaps matching TRBD1 (6 bases). The germline V and J ends were trimmed by 5 bases and 3 bases, with 10 bases remaining between them. Per germline, CDR1 SEHNR and CDR2 FQNEAQ (reference sequence). The CDR3 consists of 13 residues. The CDR3 DNA is TGTGCCAGCAGCACCGAGGGGGACTATGGCTACACCTTC. This codes for CASSTEGDYGYTF.

The rearrangement uses TRBV5-8 and TRBJ1-5; D is uncertain. This CDR3 is built from 12 residues. V lost 0 bases to trimming and J lost 7 bases, with 5 bases between them. From germline, CDR1 is SGHTS and CDR2 YDEGEE. The CDR3 here is CASSLASQPQHF. The CDR3 DNA sequence: TGTGCCAGCAGCTTGGCATCCCAGCCCCAGCATTTT.

The V call is TRBV27, the J call TRBJ2-7, with 8 bases aligning to TRBD2. The CDR3 is 16 amino acids. Per the germline V gene, CDR1 is MNHEY and CDR2 is SMNVEV (reference sequence). Unmatched junction bases numbered 11, after V lost 2 bases and J lost 5 bases. CDR3 residues: CASSLIRLAGKDEQYF. In DNA, the CDR3 is TGTGCCAGCAGTTTAATACGGTTAGCGGGAAAGGACGAGCAGTACTTC.

The CDR3 here is CASSLTLQQQGPDEQFF. The DNA of the CDR3 is TGTGCCAGCAGCTTAACTCTGCAACAACAGGGCCCGGATGAGCAGTTCTTC. The genes are TRBV7-3 and TRBJ2-1; possibly TRBD1 for D (6 bases). The CDR3 is 17 amino acids. The germline gives CDR1 SGHTA, CDR2 FQGTGA. Trimming cost V 0 bases and J 8 bases, with 20 bases left between them.

The chain has TRBV4-1 and TRBJ2-1; 7 bases are shared with TRBD2. This CDR3 region has 13 residues. Germline V gene sequence: CDR1 MGHRA, CDR2 YSYEKL. The V and J ends lost 4 bases and 5 bases, in that order; junction bases with no gene match: 2. As DNA, the CDR3 is TGCGCCAGCAGCCGAGGACTAGACAATGAGCAGTTCTTC. Residues: CASSRGLDNEQFF.